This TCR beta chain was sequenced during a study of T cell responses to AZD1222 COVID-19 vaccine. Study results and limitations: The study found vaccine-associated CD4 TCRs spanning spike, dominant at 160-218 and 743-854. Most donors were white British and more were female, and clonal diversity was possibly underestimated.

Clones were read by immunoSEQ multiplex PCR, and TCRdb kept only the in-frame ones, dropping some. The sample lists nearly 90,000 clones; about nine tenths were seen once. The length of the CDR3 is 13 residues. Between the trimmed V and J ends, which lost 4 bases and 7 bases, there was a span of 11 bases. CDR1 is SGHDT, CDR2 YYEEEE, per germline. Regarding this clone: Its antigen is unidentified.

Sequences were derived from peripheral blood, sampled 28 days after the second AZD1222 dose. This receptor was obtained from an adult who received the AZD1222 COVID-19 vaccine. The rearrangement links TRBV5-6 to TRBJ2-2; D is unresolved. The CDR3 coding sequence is TGTGCCAGCAGCACGTCTATGAACGGGGAGCTGTTTTTT. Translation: CASSTSMNGELFF.